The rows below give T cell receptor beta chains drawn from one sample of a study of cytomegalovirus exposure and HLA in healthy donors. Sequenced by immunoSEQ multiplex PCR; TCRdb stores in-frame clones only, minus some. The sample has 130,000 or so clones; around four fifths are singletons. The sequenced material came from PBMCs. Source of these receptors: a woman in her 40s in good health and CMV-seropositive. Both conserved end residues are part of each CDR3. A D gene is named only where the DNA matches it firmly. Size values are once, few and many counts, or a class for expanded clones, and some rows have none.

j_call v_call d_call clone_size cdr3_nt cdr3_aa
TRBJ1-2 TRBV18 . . TGTGCCAGCTCACCTCGTGAGGCAGACTTCTATGGCTACACCTTC CASSPREADFYGYTF
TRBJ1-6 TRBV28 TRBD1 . TGTGCCAGCAGTTCGCTGAGACAGGGGGTTAATTCACCCCTCCACTTT CASSSLRQGVNSPLHF
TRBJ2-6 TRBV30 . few TGTGCCTGGAGCGGGGAGCGTGGGGCCAACGTCCTGACTTTC CAWSGERGANVLTF
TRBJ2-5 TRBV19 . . TGTGCCAGTAGTATCCCATACCAAGAGACCCAGTACTTC CASSIPYQETQYF
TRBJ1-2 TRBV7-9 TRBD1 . TGTGCCAGCAGCTTAACCGACAGGGCTATTGGCTACACCTTC CASSLTDRAIGYTF
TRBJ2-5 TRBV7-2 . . TGTGCCAGCAGCTTAGCGCTGCGGCGGGAGACCCAGTACTTC CASSLALRRETQYF
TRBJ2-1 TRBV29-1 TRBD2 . TGCAGCGCTCGGGAGGACTCCTACAATGAGCAGTTCTTC CSAREDSYNEQFF
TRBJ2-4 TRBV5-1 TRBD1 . TGCGCCAGCAGGTCGGAAACAGGGGGTGGAAACATTCAGTACTTC CASRSETGGGNIQYF
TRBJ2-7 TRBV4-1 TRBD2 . TGCGCCAGCAGCCTTATCCCGGGACTAGTCGTGTTGTACGAGCAGTACTTC CASSLIPGLVVLYEQYF
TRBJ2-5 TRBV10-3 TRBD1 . TGTGCCATCAGTAGGTCCAGGGGGCGCACCGAGACCCAGTACTTC CAISRSRGRTETQYF
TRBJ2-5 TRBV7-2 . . TGTGCCAGCAGCTTCCAGAAGGAGACCCAGTACTTC CASSFQKETQYF
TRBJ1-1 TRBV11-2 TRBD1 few TGTGCCAGCAGCATCAGACAGGGGGGGGTGGGCACTGAAGCTTTCTTT CASSIRQGGVGTEAFF
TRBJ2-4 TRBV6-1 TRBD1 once TGTGCCAGCAGTCCTCGCCCGGGACAGGGAGACATTCAGTACTTC CASSPRPGQGDIQYF
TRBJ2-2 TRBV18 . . TGTGCCAGCTCACCGACAGTAACCGGGGAGCTGTTTTTT CASSPTVTGELFF
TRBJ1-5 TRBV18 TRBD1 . TGTGCCAGCTCATCGTCACAGGGGAGAGCGAATCAGCCCCAGCATTTT CASSSSQGRANQPQHF
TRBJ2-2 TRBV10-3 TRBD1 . TGTGCCATCAGTGAGTGGGACAGGGGGCGCTTCACCGGGGAGCTGTTTTTT CAISEWDRGRFTGELFF
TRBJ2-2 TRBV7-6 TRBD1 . TGTGCCAGCAGCTTGCCGTCGACAGGGGTGAACACCGGGGAGCTGTTTTTT CASSLPSTGVNTGELFF
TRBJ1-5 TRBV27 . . TGTGCCAGCAGTCCCCGGCCGGGGGGTCATCAGCCCCAGCATTTT CASSPRPGGHQPQHF
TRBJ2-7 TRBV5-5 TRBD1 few TGTGCCAGCAGCCCCCCCGGGACAGGGGCCCACGAGCAGTACTTC CASSPPGTGAHEQYF
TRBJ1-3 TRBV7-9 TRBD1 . TGTGCCAGCAGCTTAGTGGGACAGCTAACTTCTGGAAACACCATATATTTT CASSLVGQLTSGNTIYF
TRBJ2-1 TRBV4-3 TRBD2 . TGCGCCAGCAGCCAAGGGCTAGCGGGGTACAATGAGCAGTTCTTC CASSQGLAGYNEQFF
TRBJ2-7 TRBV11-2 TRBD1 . TGTGCCAGCAGACCCTCAGGGGGATCCTCCTACGAGCAGTACTTC CASRPSGGSSYEQYF
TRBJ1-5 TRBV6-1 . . TGTGCCAGCGGCCGAAGGGGTCAGCCCCAGCATTTT CASGRRGQPQHF
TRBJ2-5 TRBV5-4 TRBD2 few TGTGCCAGCAGCCCGGGACTAGTCCAAGAGACCCAGTACTTC CASSPGLVQETQYF
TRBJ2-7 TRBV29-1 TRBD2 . TGCAGCTCTGTCGCTAGCGGGAGCCACGAGCAGTACTTC CSSVASGSHEQYF
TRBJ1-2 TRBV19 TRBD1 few TGTGCCACAGAGCGATATCAAACAGGGGGCTCCGGAGGCTACACCTTC CATERYQTGGSGGYTF
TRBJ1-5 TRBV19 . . TGTGCCAGTAGTATAGCCGATCAGCCCCAGCATTTT CASSIADQPQHF
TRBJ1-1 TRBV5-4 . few TGTGCCAGCAGCTTGTACGCAGGGGCTGGAAACACTGAAGCTTTCTTT CASSLYAGAGNTEAFF
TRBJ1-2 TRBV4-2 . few TGTGCCAGCAGCCAGTCCGACTTGGGTGGCTACACCTTC CASSQSDLGGYTF
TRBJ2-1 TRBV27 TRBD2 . TGTGCCAGCAGTTTGAGCGGGAGTAGACACAATGAGCAGTTCTTC CASSLSGSRHNEQFF
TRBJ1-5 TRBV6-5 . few TGTGCCAGCAGTTATGCACTCTCAAGTCAGCCCCAGCATTTT CASSYALSSQPQHF
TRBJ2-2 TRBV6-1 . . TGTGCCAGCAGTGAAAGAGCGGCCCCGAACACCGGGGAGCTGTTTTTT CASSERAAPNTGELFF
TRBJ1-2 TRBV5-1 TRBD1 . TGCGCCAGCAGCCCAGGGACAGGATCCTACTATGGCTACACCTTC CASSPGTGSYYGYTF
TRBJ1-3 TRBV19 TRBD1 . TGTGCCAGTAGTCCGAGGGTCCCGGGACAGGGGGCGGCTGGAAACACCATATATTTT CASSPRVPGQGAAGNTIYF
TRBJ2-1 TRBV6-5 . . TGTGCCAGCAGTATCTCCCCGGGTAGTCCACTACTGTTCTTC CASSISPGSPLLFF
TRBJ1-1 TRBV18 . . TGTGCCAGCTCACCCGAGGCGCAGGGCTTCATGAACACTGAAGCTTTCTTT CASSPEAQGFMNTEAFF
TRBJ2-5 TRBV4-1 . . TGCGCCAGCAGCCAAGTTGCCGGCCGCGGGGAGACCCAGTACTTC CASSQVAGRGETQYF
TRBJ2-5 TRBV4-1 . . TGCGCCAGCAGCCAAGGAACCGGGATTTTCCAAGAGACCCAGTACTTC CASSQGTGIFQETQYF
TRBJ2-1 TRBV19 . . TGTGCCAGTAGTATAGGAGAGGGATGGGCGCAGTTCTTC CASSIGEGWAQFF
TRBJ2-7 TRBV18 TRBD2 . TGTGCCAGCTCACCAGGGTCTAGCGGGAGTATCCCCTACGAGCAGTACTTC CASSPGSSGSIPYEQYF
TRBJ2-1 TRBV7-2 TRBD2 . TGTGCCAGCACCCCACTAGCGGGAGGGCAGAATGAGCAGTTCTTC CASTPLAGGQNEQFF
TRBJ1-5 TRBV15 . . TGTGCCACCAGCAGAGCTAGATTTTATCAGCCCCAGCATTTT CATSRARFYQPQHF
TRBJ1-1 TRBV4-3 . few TGCGCCAGCAGCCGCAGGGTTGGGAACACTGAAGCTTTCTTT CASSRRVGNTEAFF
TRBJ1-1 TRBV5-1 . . TGCGCCAGCAGCTTGGCCTACAGGGATGTCTCTGAAGCTTTCTTT CASSLAYRDVSEAFF
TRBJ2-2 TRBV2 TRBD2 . TGTGCCAGCAGTAGGAGCGGGGGGGCCGGGGCCGGGGAGCTGTTTTTT CASSRSGGAGAGELFF
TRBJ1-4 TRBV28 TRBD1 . TGTGCCAGCAGTTTTACCTCAGCCGCCGGGACAGGGGGCAGGGATGAAAAACTGTTTTTT CASSFTSAAGTGGRDEKLFF
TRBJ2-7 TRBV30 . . TGTGCCTGGAGTGTACGACTCTACGAGCAGTACTTC CAWSVRLYEQYF
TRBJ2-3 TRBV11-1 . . TGTGCCAGCAGCTTACGAGAGCGGAATACGCAGTATTTT CASSLRERNTQYF
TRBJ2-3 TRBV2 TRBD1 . TGTGCCAGCAGTGAGCGGACAGGGGTAGCAGATACGCAGTATTTT CASSERTGVADTQYF
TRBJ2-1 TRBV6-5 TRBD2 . TGTGCCAGCAGTTCCCGGACTAGCGGGAGCTCCACTGAGCAGTTCTTC CASSSRTSGSSTEQFF
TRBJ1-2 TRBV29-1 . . TGCAGCGTTCGGGGAAGCTATGGCTACACCTTC CSVRGSYGYTF
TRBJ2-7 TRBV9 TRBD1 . TGTGCCAGCAGCGTGGGGCCCCGGACAGGGGACGAGCAGTACTTC CASSVGPRTGDEQYF
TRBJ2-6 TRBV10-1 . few TGCGCCAGCAGTGAGGGGACTCCTGAGAGCTCTGGGGCCAACGTCCTGACTTTC CASSEGTPESSGANVLTF
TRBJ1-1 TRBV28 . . TGTGCCAGCAGTTTAAGGGGTATCACTGAAGCTTTCTTT CASSLRGITEAFF
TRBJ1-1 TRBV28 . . TGTGCCAGCAGTTTAAGGGGGGGGACTGAAGCTTTCTTT CASSLRGGTEAFF
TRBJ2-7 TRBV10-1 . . TGCGCCAACCCCAGGGGCTCCTACGAGCAGTACTTC CANPRGSYEQYF
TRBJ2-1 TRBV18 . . TGTGCCAGCTCACCGGAGAATGAGCAGTTCTTC CASSPENEQFF